The next 13 T cell receptor beta chains were all read from a single sample in a study of blood T cell repertoires in COVID-19. TCRdb keeps only in-frame clones here, not all; method: immunoSEQ multiplex PCR. The sample includes fewer than 450,000 clones, more than 75% seen only once; the top ten take 6% to 7%. Sequencing was carried out using peripheral blood. All receptors derive from a woman between 50 and 59 years old with COVID-19, enrolled during active disease.

This chain uses TRBV10-3 with TRBJ2-7; D may be TRBD1 (5 bases). The length of the CDR3 is 14 residues. Trimming took off 3 bases at V and 0 bases at J, with 9 bases between the two ends. CDR1 is ENHRY and CDR2 is SYGVKD in the germline V gene. The CDR3 coding sequence is TGTGCCATCAGTGATTGGGGCAGCTCCTACGAGCAGTACTTC. This sequence encodes CAISDWGSSYEQYF.

This clone was detected only once. J is TRBJ2-7 and V is TRBV6-5; 12 bases are a match to TRBD2. The ends lost 6 bases at V and 5 bases at J; junction bases unmatched: 5. The CDR3 spans 14 residues. Germline V lookup: CDR1 MNHEY, CDR2 SVGAGI. The CDR3: CASSLAGGPNEQYF. The DNA for the CDR3 is TGTGCCAGCAGCCTAGCGGGAGGGCCCAACGAGCAGTACTTC.

This clone occurred once. This chain joins TRBV9 and TRBJ2-4; TRBD2 matches at 7 bases. Trimming removed 4 bases from V and 9 bases from J; junction bases left unmatched: 10. CDR3 size: 14 residues. Per germline, CDR1 SGDLS and CDR2 YYNGEE. DNA for the CDR3: TGTGCCAGCAGCTTCGGACTAGAAGGTGGCATTCAGTACTTC. It encodes CASSFGLEGGIQYF.

This clone was counted a single time. CDR3 sequence reads: CATSTVGRTETQYF. CDR3 sequence (DNA): TGTGCCACCTCAACCGTGGGGCGGACAGAGACCCAGTACTTC. The chain uses TRBV19 and TRBJ2-5, with D perhaps TRBD1 (5 bases). This CDR3 is 14 amino acids long. Germline CDR1 and CDR2: LNHDA and SQIVND (reference sequence). V was trimmed by 10 bases and J by 4 bases, leaving 19 bases between them.

This chain joins TRBV7-8 and TRBJ1-4; D may be TRBD1 (5 bases). CDR1 and CDR2 (germline): SGHVS, FQNEAQ. The CDR3 is 14 amino acids. V gave up 1 base and J gave up 8 bases, with 11 bases separating them. The CDR3 here is CASSLGGTREKLFF. As DNA, the CDR3 is TGTGCCAGCAGCTTAGGCGGGACGAGGGAAAAACTGTTTTTT.

V is TRBV6-2 or TRBV6-3 and J is TRBJ2-1; 10 bases align to TRBD2. J gave up 5 bases and V 4 bases, and 5 bases lay outside the gene matches. Looked up from germline, CDR1 is MNHEY and CDR2 is SVGEGT. The CDR3 spans 15 residues. CDR3: CASSSSGSLDNEQFF. The CDR3 DNA follows: TGTGCCAGCAGTTCTAGCGGGAGTTTAGACAATGAGCAGTTCTTC.

In its sample, this clone was seen a few times. The chain couples TRBV20-1 to TRBJ1-5, with a weak D call TRBD1 (5 bases). Germline loops: CDR1 DFQATT, CDR2 SNEGSKA (reference sequence). Trimming shortened V by 3 bases and J by 3 bases, and 9 bases separated the two germline ends. The CDR3 is made up of 13 amino acids. This chain's CDR3 is CSASAGDNQPQHF. The CDR3 nucleotides read TGCAGTGCTAGTGCGGGGGACAATCAGCCCCAGCATTTT.

The chain couples TRBV25-1 to TRBJ2-7; the match to TRBD1 covers 7 bases. This CDR3 spans 13 amino acids. The junction had 8 bases not matched to a gene; V was cut back by 6 bases and J by 6 bases. Germline V CDR1 and CDR2: MGHDK, SYGVNS. CDR3 region: CASSDRVRGEQYF. The CDR3 nucleotides are TGTGCCAGCAGCGACAGGGTTCGAGGCGAGCAGTACTTC.

This clone was recorded a few times. This chain uses TRBV3-1 (or the pseudogene TRBV3-2) with TRBJ2-7; 9 nucleotides line up with TRBD1. J was trimmed by 2 bases and V by 1 base; bases with no gene match: 3. The germline V gene encodes CDR1 LGHDT and CDR2 YNNKEL (reference sequence). The CDR3 is 15 amino acids. Here the CDR3 DNA reads TGTGCCAGCAGCCAAGCGGACAGGGGAGCCTACGAGCAGTACTTC. Protein: CASSQADRGAYEQYF.

To note about this clone: The junction and the germline gene differ at one end; a read error may be behind it. The V gene is TRBV7-7, the J gene TRBJ2-1; TRBD2 matches 11 bases. This CDR3 has 15 amino acids. Germline loops: CDR1 SSHAT, CDR2 FNYEAQ (reference sequence). CDR3 coding DNA: TGTGCTAGCAGCCCCGGACTAGCGGGCTTCAATGAGCAGTTCTTC. As protein: CASSPGLAGFNEQFF.

This chain connects TRBV19 to TRBJ1-2; tentative D call: TRBD1 (5 bases). V was trimmed by 0 bases and J by 3 bases, leaving 14 bases between them. Looked up from germline, CDR1 is LNHDA and CDR2 is SQIVND (reference sequence). The CDR3 length is 16 residues. CDR3 amino acids: CASSIDPLAGDYGYTF. CDR3 sequence (DNA): TGTGCCAGTAGTATAGATCCACTGGCGGGGGACTATGGCTACACCTTC.

The rearrangement joins TRBV19 to TRBJ1-1, with unresolved D. Trimming took off 0 bases at V and 1 base at J, with 9 bases between the two ends. The germline V gene has CDR1 LNHDA and CDR2 SQIVND (reference sequence). There are 15 residues in the CDR3. The CDR3 sequence is CASSIDWPQNTEAFF. In nucleotides, the CDR3 is TGTGCCAGTAGTATAGATTGGCCACAGAACACTGAAGCTTTCTTT.

The chain has TRBV30 and TRBJ2-2; 7 bases align to TRBD2. CDR1 is GTSNPN, CDR2 SVGIG, per germline (reference sequence). Germline trimming cut 2 bases from V and 4 bases from J; bases unmatched to any gene: 1. The CDR3 spans 13 residues. CDR3 bases: TGTGCCTGGAGTTGGGGGGGCACCGGGGAGCTGTTTTTT. Encoded protein: CAWSWGGTGELFF. Full variable domain (rest looked up from reference TRBV30 and TRBJ2-2): SQTIHQWPATLVQPVGSPLSLECTVEGTSNPNLYWYRQAAGRGLQLLFYSVGIGQISSEVPQNLSASRPQDRQFILSSKKLLLSDSGFYLCAWSWGGTGELFFGEGSRLTVL.